This T cell receptor (beta chain) came from a study of response to subunit inactivated influenza vaccine. Whole-study results and caveats: Researchers suggested that each seasonal influenza vaccination recruits few new T cells.

With V trimmed by 4 bases and J by 7 bases, 6 bases remained unmatched. This CDR3 has 14 amino acids. CDR1 and CDR2 from the germline V gene are SGHRS and YFSETQ. Each CDR3 protein gets one entry after TCRdb re-called the RT-PCR reads with MiXCR. The sample lists 610,000 or so distinct CDR3 sequences, around 15% occurring once. In this sample, this clonotype turned up many times. Its cognate antigen is unknown. This TCR came from a man aged 45-60 years who received an inactivated influenza vaccine. Sequencing was performed on PBMCs from blood, taken 11 to 12 days after vaccination. This chain uses TRBV5-1 with TRBJ2-1; 9 positions agree with TRBD1. CDR3 sequence (DNA): TGCGCCAGCAGCCCGAGACAGGGGGGGAATGAGCAGTTCTTC. It is translated as CASSPRQGGNEQFF.